The subject of this entry is one TCR beta chain. The antigen remains unidentified. Mismatch with germline at one junction end may stem from a read error. These data are taken from a study of blood T cells in healthy people across ages. Then a second PCR, running roughly 7 to 12 cycles, was carried out with a sample-barcoded 5' primer and a J-beta primer mix. All cDNA molecules were each tagged by a template-switch adaptor with 12 random nucleotides. TCRdb recomputed calls from the 5' RACE reads with MiXCR, one row per CDR3 protein. Of about 1.6 million distinct CDR3 sequences in the sample, about 31% are singletons; the top ten hold about 11%. The length of the CDR3 is 15 residues. The germline V gene encodes CDR1 MNHNY and CDR2 SVGAGI (reference sequence). Findings and caveats of the study: More naive CD4+ cells and higher diversity were found in long-lived than in aged donors. Leaving the PBMCs unsorted stopped any conclusive comparison of naive versus antigen-experienced cells.

The sample taken for sequencing was blood. This sequence was found in a woman aged 30 to 39 in good health. The chain couples TRBV6-6 to TRBJ1-1; 8 nucleotides align to TRBD1. CDR3 sequence: CASRPPRDRNTKAFF. In nucleotides, the CDR3 is TGTGCCAGCCGACCACCAAGGGACAGGAACACTAAAGCTTTCTTT.